This TCR beta chain was documented in a study of cytomegalovirus exposure and HLA in healthy donors. CDR3 size: 14 residues. Germline CDR1 SNHLY, CDR2 FYNNEI. The PCR used 60 Vbeta and 13 Jbeta primers. Profiling relied on immunoSEQ multiplex PCR, and the TCRdb table lists in-frame clones only, not all of them. The sample consists of over 70,000 clones, under 80% of them appearing once. Comment on this clone: One end of the junction is discordant with germline, which a read error may explain.

The genes are TRBV2 and TRBJ2-7; D may be TRBD1 (6 bases). The source material was PBMCs. The receptor's source is a young man in good health and CMV-seropositive. The CDR3 sequence: CASRTGQIPYEQYF. DNA of the CDR3: TGTGCCAGCAGAACCGGACAGATTCCCTATGAGCAGTACTTC.